The following is a T cell receptor (beta chain) sequence with its context. The record originates from a study of blood T cell repertoires in COVID-19. Study information: The samples span acute and convalescent COVID-19 from the United States, Italy and Spain.

Germline CDR1 and CDR2: MNHEY and SMNVEV (reference sequence). Deletions cut 5 bases from V and 6 bases from J, with 16 bases between. The CDR3 extends over 15 amino acids. Data came from immunoSEQ multiplex PCR; TCRdb stores just in-frame clones and leaves some out. The sample contains roughly 75,000 clones, roughly nine tenths of which appear only once. The source of this sequence is a man older than 75 in a cohort sampled during active COVID-19. Sequenced input: peripheral blood. J is TRBJ2-2 and V is TRBV27; D might be TRBD2 (6 bases). CDR3 loop: CASSTSGTLPGELFF. The CDR3 nucleotides read TGTGCCAGCAGTACCTCCGGGACTCTCCCCGGGGAGCTGTTTTTT.